The rows below give T cell receptor beta chains drawn from one sample of a study of shared clonotypes between healthy human individuals. The protocol was immunoSEQ multiplex PCR, while the TCRdb copy is restricted to in-frame clones and leaves out a portion. The table has roughly 810,000 clones, roughly 96% seen once. Sequencing used naive CD8+ T cells sorted from blood. The receptors shown here come from a man younger than 45 in good health. CDR3s include the opening cysteine and the closing phenylalanine or tryptophan. Each record gives: CDR3 DNA, CDR3 protein, D gene, V gene, J gene, clone size. The D gene is left open where the match is weak. Clone sizes are given selectively: once, few, many, or a class where the clone is expanded.

CDR3nt: TGCAGTGTTGACCACTACGAGCAGTACTTC; CDR3aa: CSVDHYEQYF; d_gene: NA; v_gene: TRBV20-1; j_gene: TRBJ2-7; abundance: NA
CDR3nt: TGTGCCAGCAGCCAAGTCGGGGTCTATGGCTACACCTTC; CDR3aa: CASSQVGVYGYTF; d_gene: NA; v_gene: TRBV4-2; j_gene: TRBJ1-2; abundance: NA
CDR3nt: TGTGCAAGTCGCCCCCTGTTAGGGCGGGGCTCCTACAATGAGCAGTTCTTC; CDR3aa: CASRPLLGRGSYNEQFF; d_gene: NA; v_gene: TRBV12-2; j_gene: TRBJ2-1; abundance: NA
CDR3nt: TGTGCCAGCATCCACCTGGGGGAGGGCCGCGGGGAGCAGTACTTC; CDR3aa: CASIHLGEGRGEQYF; d_gene: TRBD2; v_gene: TRBV7-9; j_gene: TRBJ2-7; abundance: once
CDR3nt: TGTGCCAGCAGCTTAGTTCAGGGTCAAGAGACCCAGTACTTC; CDR3aa: CASSLVQGQETQYF; d_gene: NA; v_gene: TRBV7-9; j_gene: TRBJ2-5; abundance: NA
CDR3nt: TGTGCCAGCAGTACCGGGTTCCCTGAGCAGTTCTTC; CDR3aa: CASSTGFPEQFF; d_gene: NA; v_gene: TRBV2; j_gene: TRBJ2-1; abundance: NA
CDR3nt: TGTGCCAGCAGCTTAGCGCTCCGGGGGGACTACGAGCAGTACTTC; CDR3aa: CASSLALRGDYEQYF; d_gene: TRBD2; v_gene: TRBV7-8; j_gene: TRBJ2-7; abundance: NA
CDR3nt: TGTGCCAGCAGTTCGGGACAGGTACCTCCCTACGAGCAGTACTTC; CDR3aa: CASSSGQVPPYEQYF; d_gene: TRBD1; v_gene: TRBV27; j_gene: TRBJ2-7; abundance: NA
CDR3nt: TGTGCCAGCAGCCCCCTGGGACTAGCGGGGTACAATGAGCAGTTCTTC; CDR3aa: CASSPLGLAGYNEQFF; d_gene: TRBD2; v_gene: TRBV11-2; j_gene: TRBJ2-1; abundance: NA
CDR3nt: TGTGCCAGCCAACCCCCCCTAAGCGGGAAAGCCTACGAGCAGTACTTC; CDR3aa: CASQPPLSGKAYEQYF; d_gene: TRBD2; v_gene: TRBV2; j_gene: TRBJ2-7; abundance: NA
CDR3nt: TGTGCCAGCAGCTTTGGGGACTCCTACGAGCAGTACTTC; CDR3aa: CASSFGDSYEQYF; d_gene: NA; v_gene: TRBV5-6; j_gene: TRBJ2-7; abundance: NA
CDR3nt: TGTGCCAGTAGCCCCACGGTTAACTCCTACGAGCAGTACTTC; CDR3aa: CASSPTVNSYEQYF; d_gene: NA; v_gene: TRBV19; j_gene: TRBJ2-7; abundance: NA
CDR3nt: TGTGCCAGCAGCTCTCGGGACAACCCGTTAAATGAGCAGTTCTTC; CDR3aa: CASSSRDNPLNEQFF; d_gene: NA; v_gene: TRBV11-3; j_gene: TRBJ2-1; abundance: NA
CDR3nt: TGTGCCAGCAGCCGAGGGGACGGCTACGAGCAGTACTTC; CDR3aa: CASSRGDGYEQYF; d_gene: NA; v_gene: TRBV7-9; j_gene: TRBJ2-7; abundance: NA
CDR3nt: TGTGCCAGCAGTTCGGGACTAGCGGGACGGGATGAGCAGTTCTTC; CDR3aa: CASSSGLAGRDEQFF; d_gene: TRBD2; v_gene: TRBV6-4; j_gene: TRBJ2-1; abundance: NA
CDR3nt: TGTGCCAGCTCACGGAGCGCAGAGACCCAGTACTTC; CDR3aa: CASSRSAETQYF; d_gene: NA; v_gene: TRBV18; j_gene: TRBJ2-5; abundance: NA
CDR3nt: TGTGCCTGGAGATCCAATGAGCAGTTCTTC; CDR3aa: CAWRSNEQFF; d_gene: NA; v_gene: TRBV30; j_gene: TRBJ2-1; abundance: NA
CDR3nt: TGTGCCAGCAGCCTCGACAAAGAGACCCAGTACTTC; CDR3aa: CASSLDKETQYF; d_gene: NA; v_gene: TRBV6-5; j_gene: TRBJ2-5; abundance: NA
CDR3nt: TGCAGTGCCTGGGAGGGCCATGAGCAGTTCTTC; CDR3aa: CSAWEGHEQFF; d_gene: TRBD2; v_gene: TRBV20-1; j_gene: TRBJ2-1; abundance: NA
CDR3nt: TGTGCCAGCAGCCAAGAGGGCGGTACACACGACAATGAGCAGTTCTTC; CDR3aa: CASSQEGGTHDNEQFF; d_gene: NA; v_gene: TRBV14; j_gene: TRBJ2-1; abundance: NA
CDR3nt: TGTGCCAGCAGATCAACCAATAAAGCCTACGAGCAGTACTTC; CDR3aa: CASRSTNKAYEQYF; d_gene: NA; v_gene: TRBV11-2; j_gene: TRBJ2-7; abundance: NA
CDR3nt: TGTGCCAGCAACCGGAGACAGGGTATTACAGATACGCAGTATTTT; CDR3aa: CASNRRQGITDTQYF; d_gene: TRBD1; v_gene: TRBV13; j_gene: TRBJ2-3; abundance: NA
CDR3nt: TGTGCCAGCAGCAAGACTAGCGGGAGGGCCGAGGAGCAGTACTTC; CDR3aa: CASSKTSGRAEEQYF; d_gene: TRBD2; v_gene: TRBV5-8; j_gene: TRBJ2-7; abundance: NA
CDR3nt: TGTGCCACCCGGGACAGATTTAGCACAGATACGCAGTATTTT; CDR3aa: CATRDRFSTDTQYF; d_gene: TRBD1; v_gene: TRBV19; j_gene: TRBJ2-3; abundance: NA
CDR3nt: TGTGCCATCAGTGATCTCTCGGGGGGCGATGAGCAGTTCTTC; CDR3aa: CAISDLSGGDEQFF; d_gene: NA; v_gene: TRBV10-3; j_gene: TRBJ2-1; abundance: NA
CDR3nt: TGTGCCAGCTCACGCAATGCTGGTGGGAGGGCCGAGAATGAGCAGTTCTTC; CDR3aa: CASSRNAGGRAENEQFF; d_gene: TRBD2; v_gene: TRBV18; j_gene: TRBJ2-1; abundance: NA
CDR3nt: TGCGCCAGCAGCCAAGGGACTAGCGGGCGAGATACGCAGTATTTT; CDR3aa: CASSQGTSGRDTQYF; d_gene: TRBD2; v_gene: TRBV4-1; j_gene: TRBJ2-3; abundance: NA
CDR3nt: TGTGCCAGCAGTGAACAGGGGCACACCGGGGAGCTGTTTTTT; CDR3aa: CASSEQGHTGELFF; d_gene: NA; v_gene: TRBV2; j_gene: TRBJ2-2; abundance: NA
CDR3nt: TGTGCCAGCAGTACCTGGGAAAACTTCTATGGCTACACCTTC; CDR3aa: CASSTWENFYGYTF; d_gene: NA; v_gene: TRBV6-6; j_gene: TRBJ1-2; abundance: NA
CDR3nt: TGTGCCAGCAGTTTGGCCCTAGCCAAAAACATTCAGTACTTC; CDR3aa: CASSLALAKNIQYF; d_gene: NA; v_gene: TRBV27; j_gene: TRBJ2-4; abundance: NA
CDR3nt: TGTGCCAGCAGCTCGCCCACCGACCCAAAAGAGACCCAGTACTTC; CDR3aa: CASSSPTDPKETQYF; d_gene: NA; v_gene: TRBV11-3; j_gene: TRBJ2-5; abundance: once
CDR3nt: TGTGCCAGCAGCTTAGTGACTAGCGGGAGAAACGAGCAGTACTTC; CDR3aa: CASSLVTSGRNEQYF; d_gene: TRBD2; v_gene: TRBV7-9; j_gene: TRBJ2-7; abundance: NA
CDR3nt: TGTGCCAGCAGCTCGGGATCGACAGGGGCGGATACGCAGTATTTT; CDR3aa: CASSSGSTGADTQYF; d_gene: TRBD1; v_gene: TRBV5-4; j_gene: TRBJ2-3; abundance: NA
CDR3nt: TGTGCCACCAGCAGGGGGACAGCAACTAATGAAAAACTGTTTTTT; CDR3aa: CATSRGTATNEKLFF; d_gene: TRBD1; v_gene: TRBV15; j_gene: TRBJ1-4; abundance: NA
CDR3nt: TGTGCCAGCAGCTTACCCCCGCTAGCGGGGATCTACGAGCAGTACTTC; CDR3aa: CASSLPPLAGIYEQYF; d_gene: TRBD2; v_gene: TRBV11-2; j_gene: TRBJ2-7; abundance: NA
CDR3nt: TGTGCCAGCAGTCTCGGGTCGGGGGAGTACTTC; CDR3aa: CASSLGSGEYF; d_gene: NA; v_gene: TRBV7-9; j_gene: TRBJ2-5; abundance: NA
CDR3nt: TGCGCCAGCAGCCAAGGTACAGGGATGTACGAGCAGTACTTC; CDR3aa: CASSQGTGMYEQYF; d_gene: NA; v_gene: TRBV4-3; j_gene: TRBJ2-7; abundance: once
CDR3nt: TGTGCCAGCAGTGAAACACTAGCGGACGAGCAGTTCTTC; CDR3aa: CASSETLADEQFF; d_gene: TRBD2; v_gene: TRBV2; j_gene: TRBJ2-1; abundance: NA
CDR3nt: TGCAGCGTTGTGTGCAGGGAAGATGAAAAACTGTTTTTT; CDR3aa: CSVVCREDEKLFF; d_gene: NA; v_gene: TRBV29-1; j_gene: TRBJ1-4; abundance: NA
CDR3nt: TGTGCCGCTCTGAATCGGGACAGTTCCTACGAGCAGTACTTC; CDR3aa: CAALNRDSSYEQYF; d_gene: TRBD1; v_gene: TRBV2; j_gene: TRBJ2-7; abundance: NA
CDR3nt: TGTGCCATCGCCTCGGTCGCGGGAGGAGCAGAGACCCAGTACTTC; CDR3aa: CAIASVAGGAETQYF; d_gene: TRBD2; v_gene: TRBV10-3; j_gene: TRBJ2-5; abundance: NA
CDR3nt: TGTGCCAGCGTGGGGATGAACACTGAAGCTTTCTTT; CDR3aa: CASVGMNTEAFF; d_gene: NA; v_gene: TRBV7-9; j_gene: TRBJ1-1; abundance: once
CDR3nt: TGTGCCAGCAGTCGCACTAGCGGGAGCGAGAACGAGCAGTACTTC; CDR3aa: CASSRTSGSENEQYF; d_gene: TRBD2; v_gene: TRBV6-6; j_gene: TRBJ2-7; abundance: once
CDR3nt: TGTGCCAGCTCACCAATGGGGGGATCCTACGAGCAGTACTTC; CDR3aa: CASSPMGGSYEQYF; d_gene: NA; v_gene: TRBV18; j_gene: TRBJ2-7; abundance: NA
CDR3nt: TGTGCCAGCAGCTTAGCAGGGGTTTGGGACGGCCAGTACTTC; CDR3aa: CASSLAGVWDGQYF; d_gene: NA; v_gene: TRBV7-6; j_gene: TRBJ2-5; abundance: once
CDR3nt: TGTGCCAGCAGGTTGAGTGGGGCGAACACTGAAGCTTTCTTT; CDR3aa: CASRLSGANTEAFF; d_gene: NA; v_gene: TRBV5-4; j_gene: TRBJ1-1; abundance: once
CDR3nt: TGTGCCAGCAGCGTAGGACGGTTGTCTGCCGGAAACACCATATATTTT; CDR3aa: CASSVGRLSAGNTIYF; d_gene: NA; v_gene: TRBV9; j_gene: TRBJ1-3; abundance: NA
CDR3nt: TGTGCCACCAGCCGGACCCGGACTAGTTCAGATACGCAGTATTTT; CDR3aa: CATSRTRTSSDTQYF; d_gene: TRBD2; v_gene: TRBV15; j_gene: TRBJ2-3; abundance: NA
CDR3nt: TGTGCCAGCAGAGCCCTAGCGGGAAGGTCCTACGAGCAGTACTTC; CDR3aa: CASRALAGRSYEQYF; d_gene: TRBD2; v_gene: TRBV11-1; j_gene: TRBJ2-7; abundance: NA
CDR3nt: TGTGCCAGCAGTACGTTAGCGGACCCCTACGAGCAGTACTTC; CDR3aa: CASSTLADPYEQYF; d_gene: NA; v_gene: TRBV7-9; j_gene: TRBJ2-7; abundance: NA
CDR3nt: TGTGCCAGCAGCCAGGGGAACGGATATGAAAAACTGTTTTTT; CDR3aa: CASSQGNGYEKLFF; d_gene: NA; v_gene: TRBV7-9; j_gene: TRBJ1-4; abundance: NA
CDR3nt: TGCGCCAGCAGCCAAGACCGGTCGGGTACTAGCACAGATACGCAGTATTTT; CDR3aa: CASSQDRSGTSTDTQYF; d_gene: NA; v_gene: TRBV4-3; j_gene: TRBJ2-3; abundance: NA
CDR3nt: TGTGCCAGCCGAAGGAGACAGCGGAACCAAGAGACCCAGTACTTC; CDR3aa: CASRRRQRNQETQYF; d_gene: NA; v_gene: TRBV27; j_gene: TRBJ2-5; abundance: NA
CDR3nt: TGTGCCAGCAGCCAAGGTCCCGGACTTACCTACGAGCAGTACTTC; CDR3aa: CASSQGPGLTYEQYF; d_gene: NA; v_gene: TRBV14; j_gene: TRBJ2-7; abundance: NA
CDR3nt: TGTGCCAGTAGTATGGATGGATCAGGGCTTCGTGGCTACACCTTC; CDR3aa: CASSMDGSGLRGYTF; d_gene: NA; v_gene: TRBV19; j_gene: TRBJ1-2; abundance: NA
CDR3nt: TGTGCCAGCAGCTTTCTCGGGAGAATTGACGACGAGCAGTACTTC; CDR3aa: CASSFLGRIDDEQYF; d_gene: NA; v_gene: TRBV7-9; j_gene: TRBJ2-7; abundance: NA
CDR3nt: TGTGCCAGCAGCTGGACATTGGGTGCAGTTGGCTACACCTTC; CDR3aa: CASSWTLGAVGYTF; d_gene: NA; v_gene: TRBV7-9; j_gene: TRBJ1-2; abundance: NA
CDR3nt: TGTGCCAGCAGTTTATCCAGTGTCAACTACGAGCAGTACTTC; CDR3aa: CASSLSSVNYEQYF; d_gene: NA; v_gene: TRBV27; j_gene: TRBJ2-7; abundance: NA
CDR3nt: TGCAGCGTTGAAGCCGGGACAGGGGCCGCCGAGCAGTACTTC; CDR3aa: CSVEAGTGAAEQYF; d_gene: TRBD1; v_gene: TRBV29-1; j_gene: TRBJ2-7; abundance: few
CDR3nt: TGTGCCAGCAGCACCCACAGCCCCGGGGAGCTGTTTTTT; CDR3aa: CASSTHSPGELFF; d_gene: NA; v_gene: TRBV11-2; j_gene: TRBJ2-2; abundance: once